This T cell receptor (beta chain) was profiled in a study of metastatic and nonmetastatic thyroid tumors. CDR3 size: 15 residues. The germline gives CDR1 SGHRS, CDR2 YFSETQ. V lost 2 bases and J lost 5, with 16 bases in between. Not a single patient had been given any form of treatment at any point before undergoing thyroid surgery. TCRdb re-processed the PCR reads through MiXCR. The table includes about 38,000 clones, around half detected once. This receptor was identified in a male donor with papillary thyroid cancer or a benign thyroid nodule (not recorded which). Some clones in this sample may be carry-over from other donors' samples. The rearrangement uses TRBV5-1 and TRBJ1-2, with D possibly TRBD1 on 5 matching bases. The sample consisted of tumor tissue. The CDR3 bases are TGCGCCAGCAGCTTATCGCCGGGACCAACTTATGGCTACACCTTC. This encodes CASSLSPGPTYGYTF.